These 13 T cell receptor beta chains originate from one sample sequenced in a study of prognosis after radiotherapy for stage I lung cancer (dated by TCRdb to the early 2020s). Sequencer: Illumina HiSeq 3000. Two rounds of multiplex PCR on genomic DNA were used to amplify the TCR beta CDR3 region. In the first PCR round, primers specific to each TRBV and TRBJ gene were used, and the primer sequences were filed in Chinese patent CN105087789A. TCRdb's own reprocessing of the public reads used fastp at Q25 and MiXCR and kept productive beta chains. CDR3 protein sequences are deduplicated, and each keeps its most common genes and DNA. The sample records roughly 11,000 distinct CDR3 sequences, about 53% of which are singletons. Clones ranked in the top ten supply roughly 7% of the sample. Sequences were derived from PBMCs, sampled before or after stereotactic body radiation therapy (not recorded which). These TCRs come from a donor of 50 years or more with non-small cell lung cancer.

By share of the sample, this clonotype is large. This rearrangement joins TRBV5-1 to TRBJ2-2; TRBD2 matches 9 bases. This CDR3 is 16 amino acids long. Germline values: CDR1 SGHRS, CDR2 YFSETQ. V lost 2 bases to trimming and J lost 7 bases; unmatched junction nucleotides: 9. CDR3 region: CASSLSSGIGIGELFF. In DNA form, the CDR3 reads TGCGCCAGCAGCTTATCTAGCGGGATTGGTATCGGGGAGCTGTTTTTT.

By its share, this clonotype is medium-sized. The chain links TRBV7-8 to TRBJ2-1; D is ambiguous. Trimming pared 4 bases from V and 6 bases from J, leaving 7 bases between. There are 12 residues in the CDR3. The germline gives CDR1 SGHVS, CDR2 FQNEAQ. The CDR3 nucleotides read TGTGCCAGCAGCTCCCTTAGCAATGAGCAGTTCTTC. Protein sequence: CASSSLSNEQFF.

By its share, this clonotype is medium-sized. This chain uses TRBV4-3 with TRBJ2-7; possibly TRBD1 for D (6 bases). Trimming pared 0 bases from V and 2 bases from J, leaving 11 bases between. The germline CDR1 and CDR2 sequences are LGHNA and YSLEER. The CDR3 has 15 amino acids. This CDR3 reads CASSQDPGAPYEQYF. CDR3 DNA sequence: TGCGCCAGCAGCCAAGATCCAGGGGCACCCTACGAGCAGTACTTC.

As to this clonotype: One end of the junction does not line up with germline, which may come from a read error. This chain joins TRBV2 and TRBJ1-2; D not certain. In germline, CDR1 is SNHLY, CDR2 FYNNEI. This CDR3 is 12 amino acids long. The CDR3 DNA sequence: TGTGCCAGCAGTGACACTTACTATGGCTACGCCTTC. Translating it yields CASSDTYYGYAF.

The V gene is TRBV9, the J gene TRBJ2-2; D not certain. CDR1 is SGDLS, CDR2 YYNGEE, per germline. The ends were cut back, 3 bases at V and 2 bases at J, with 8 bases in the middle. The CDR3 consists of 14 residues. The DNA of the CDR3 is TGTGCCAGCAGCGCTGACTCAAACACCGGGGAGCTGTTTTTT. This gives the protein CASSADSNTGELFF. Drawing the rest from reference TRBV9 and TRBJ2-2, the complete variable domain is DSGVTQTPKHLITATGQRVTLRCSPRSGDLSVYWYQQSLDQGLQFLIQYYNGEERAKGNILERFSAQQFPDLHSELNLSSLELGDSALYFCASSADSNTGELFFGEGSRLTVL.

In DNA form, the CDR3 reads TGTGCCAGCAGTTACCCCGGACTGAACACTGAAGCTTTCTTT. Amino acid sequence: CASSYPGLNTEAFF. The chain couples TRBV6-2 or TRBV6-3 to TRBJ1-1, with unresolved D. The CDR3 has 14 amino acids. Trimming took off 2 bases at V and 0 bases at J, with 7 bases between the two ends. From germline, CDR1 is MNHEY and CDR2 SVGEGT.

In its sample, this clonotype is medium-sized. V usage is TRBV2 and J usage is TRBJ2-1; D is undetermined. CDR1 SNHLY and CDR2 FYNNEI come from the germline V gene. V shed 8 bases and J shed 7 bases, with 15 bases lying between them. The CDR3 sequence is 13 residues long. The CDR3 DNA reads TGTGCCAGCCGCTCACTACCCCCAAATGAGCAGTTCTTC. Its protein is CASRSLPPNEQFF.

Of note for this clonotype: With only one base between it and a far larger clone, this is likely a read error. V and J are TRBV12-3 or TRBV12-4 and TRBJ1-2; D unclear. Trimming took 5 bases from V and 7 from J, leaving 8 bases between them. The CDR3 length is 11 residues. The CDR3 sequence is CASSEEGGYTF. DNA of the CDR3: TGTGCCAGCAGTGAAGAAGGTGGCTACACCTTC.

Relative to its sample, this clonotype is medium-sized. The chain has TRBV15 and TRBJ1-4, with D unclear. Germline CDR1 and CDR2: LNHNV and YYDKDF (reference sequence). Trimming pared 3 bases from V and 7 bases from J, leaving 18 bases between. The CDR3 contains 16 residues. CDR3 DNA: TGTGCCACCAGCAGGACCCATGGAGGGTTATTTGAAAAACTGTTTTTT. Translating it yields CATSRTHGGLFEKLFF.

This clonotype is termed medium-sized. V usage is TRBV28 and J usage is TRBJ1-2, with D maybe TRBD1 (5 bases). The CDR3 loop spans 13 amino acids. Germline CDR1 is MDHEN and CDR2 is SYDVKM. V lost 5 bases to trimming and J lost 10 bases, with 17 bases between them. CDR3 region: CASSGPVDRSYTF. Here the CDR3 DNA reads TGTGCCAGCAGTGGGCCGGTCGACAGATCCTACACCTTC.

The chain has TRBV24-1 and TRBJ2-7; possibly TRBD1 for D (5 bases). The CDR3 spans 15 residues. The ends were cut back, 3 bases at V and 5 bases at J, with 16 bases in the middle. CDR1 and CDR2 (germline): KGHDR, SFDVKD. In DNA, the CDR3 is TGTGCCACCAGTGATACACGAAACAACAGGAACGAGCAGTACTTC. This translates into CATSDTRNNRNEQYF.

This clonotype appeared a single time. The chain joins TRBV6-5 to TRBJ1-1; D unclear. V lost 0 bases to trimming and J lost 0 bases, with 11 bases between them. The germline V gene encodes CDR1 MNHEY and CDR2 SVGAGI. The CDR3 extends over 16 amino acids. CDR3 region: CASSYSSGSLNTEAFF. CDR3 sequence (DNA): TGTGCCAGCAGTTACTCGTCGGGGTCACTGAACACTGAAGCTTTCTTT.

The rearrangement links TRBV20-1 to TRBJ1-2; tentative D call: TRBD1 (5 bases). V was trimmed by 6 bases and J by 8 bases, leaving 22 bases between them. The CDR3 spans 14 residues. CDR1 DFQATT and CDR2 SNEGSKA come from the germline V gene (reference sequence). CDR3 residues: CSATPDSASGGYTF. CDR3 sequence (DNA): TGCAGTGCAACCCCCGACAGTGCGTCGGGGGGCTACACCTTC.